The 24 T cell receptor beta chains given below trace back to one sample, sequenced in a study of cytomegalovirus exposure and HLA in healthy donors. PCR amplification relied on 60 Vbeta primers (plus 13 Jbeta primers). Using immunoSEQ multiplex PCR, the repertoire was profiled, and TCRdb retains in-frame clones only, with some absent. This sample's table reports roughly 42,000 clones. Sequenced: PBMCs. The receptors here all came from a man aged 30 to 39 in good health and CMV-seronegative.

This chain links TRBV19 with TRBJ2-6, with D perhaps TRBD1 (6 bases). Trimming shortened V by 5 bases and J by 3 bases, and 11 bases separated the two germline ends. Germline CDR1 is LNHDA and CDR2 is SQIVND (reference sequence). The CDR3 contains 15 residues. CDR3 sequence reads: CASSVNRDGANVLTF. The CDR3 bases are TGTGCCAGTAGTGTAAACAGGGATGGGGCCAACGTCCTGACTTTC.

The rearrangement uses TRBV7-9 and TRBJ1-1; no firm D call. This CDR3 contains 14 residues. The V end lost 1 base, the J end lost 5 bases, and 11 bases lay between the germline ends. Germline assignment: CDR1 SEHNR and CDR2 FQNEAQ (reference sequence). The CDR3 sequence: CASSLEGGSTEAFF. CDR3 coding DNA: TGTGCCAGCAGCTTAGAGGGAGGATCGACTGAAGCTTTCTTT.

V gene TRBV29-1 combines with J gene TRBJ2-7; TRBD1 matches at 8 bases. The CDR3 spans 14 residues. The V gene end was trimmed by 4 bases and the J gene end by 2 bases; junction bases not matched to a gene: 7. The germline V gene encodes CDR1 SQVTM and CDR2 ANQGSEA. CDR3 in amino acids: CSVGPVTGAYEQYF. Written as DNA, the CDR3 is TGCAGCGTTGGCCCGGTGACAGGGGCCTACGAGCAGTACTTC.

The chain links TRBV6-1 to TRBJ2-1, with D possibly TRBD2 on 6 matching bases. V dropped 0 bases and J dropped 6 bases, with 18 bases sitting between them. The germline V gene has CDR1 MNHNS and CDR2 SASEGT. The CDR3 totals 17 residues. In nucleotides, the CDR3 is TGTGCCAGCAGTGAAGCGGTAGCGGTAAGGGGTGGCAATGAGCAGTTCTTC. Amino acid sequence: CASSEAVAVRGGNEQFF.

This chain connects TRBV7-9 to TRBJ1-2; D might be TRBD1 (6 bases). Per the germline V gene, CDR1 is SEHNR and CDR2 is FQNEAQ (reference sequence). The CDR3 covers 15 residues. V lost 2 bases, J lost 7 bases, and 17 bases lay in between. This CDR3 reads CASSLSAGQYFGYTF. The CDR3 nucleotides are TGTGCCAGCAGCTTATCGGCTGGACAGTACTTTGGCTACACCTTC.

The chain carries TRBV7-9 and TRBJ1-3; D gene ambiguous. V was cut by 5 bases and J by 0 bases, with 17 bases left in between. CDR3 length: 17 residues. Germline-derived CDR1 and CDR2 are SEHNR and FQNEAQ (reference sequence). The CDR3 is CASSVLLGRSSGNTIYF. CDR3 DNA: TGTGCCAGCAGCGTACTCTTGGGTAGGAGCTCTGGAAACACCATATATTTT.

The V and J genes are TRBV5-6 and TRBJ2-7; 8 bases align to TRBD2. CDR1 and CDR2 (germline): SGHDT, YYEEEE. This CDR3 is 13 amino acids long. The V segment lost 7 bases and the J segment 4 bases; nucleotides outside the gene matches: 7. The CDR3 reads CASFRSGEYEQYF. The DNA of the CDR3 is TGTGCCAGCTTCCGTAGCGGGGAATACGAGCAGTACTTC. The entire variable domain, with the rest obtained from reference TRBV5-6 and TRBJ2-7, is as follows: DAGVTQSPTHLIKTRGQQVTLRCSPKSGHDTVSWYQQALGQGPQFIFQYYEEEERQRGNFPDRFSGHQFPNYSSELNVNALLLGDSALYLCASFRSGEYEQYFGPGTRLTVT.

This sequence joins TRBV18 and TRBJ2-7; 9 positions agree with TRBD2. Germline V gene lookup returns CDR1 KGHSH and CDR2 LQKENI. The CDR3 length is 18 residues. With 0 bases clipped from V and 7 bases from J, the junction kept 16 bases outside the gene matches. The chain's CDR3 is CASSPPLLAGITGIEQYF. The CDR3 nucleotides are TGTGCCAGCTCACCACCACTACTAGCGGGTATTACGGGGATTGAGCAGTACTTC.

The genes are TRBV29-1 and TRBJ1-1; D may be TRBD1 (5 bases). This CDR3 is 15 amino acids long. Trimming pared 4 bases from V and 7 bases from J, leaving 22 bases between. Germline V CDR1 and CDR2: SQVTM, ANQGSEA. CDR3 DNA sequence: TGCAGCGTTGGGGGTGGACGGGTGGCAGGGCTTGAAGCTTTCTTT. Amino acids: CSVGGGRVAGLEAFF.

The rearrangement uses TRBV7-9 and TRBJ1-1; D unresolved. The CDR3 consists of 11 residues. The V gene lost 8 bases and the J gene lost 1 base, with 5 bases spanning the gap. Per germline, CDR1 SEHNR and CDR2 FQNEAQ (reference sequence). CDR3 nucleotides: TGTGCCAGCGAGGAGAACACTGAAGCTTTCTTT. Translating it yields CASEENTEAFF.

This chain uses TRBV9 with TRBJ2-2; TRBD2 agrees at 9 bases. Germline V gene lookup returns CDR1 SGDLS and CDR2 YYNGEE. V shed 0 bases and J 6 bases; nucleotides not matched to a gene: 3. This CDR3 is built from 15 residues. Here the CDR3 DNA reads TGTGCCAGCAGCGTAGTAGCGGGAGCGGCCGGGGAGCTGTTTTTT. Residues: CASSVVAGAAGELFF.

The gene calls are TRBV6-5 and TRBJ2-7, with TRBD2 identical over 8 bases. Germline CDR1 is MNHEY and CDR2 is SVGAGI. The CDR3 is 15 amino acids. Trimming cost V 2 bases and J 3 bases; bases outside gene matches: 6. CDR3 amino acids: CASSYGVAGLYEQYF. Written as DNA, the CDR3 is TGTGCCAGCAGTTACGGGGTAGCGGGACTCTACGAGCAGTACTTC.

As to this clone: An end of the junction differs from the germline gene, which may be a read error. The chain joins TRBV30 to TRBJ1-5; 11 bases agree with TRBD1. The length of the CDR3 is 15 residues. Germline V gene lookup returns CDR1 GTSNPN and CDR2 SVGIG (reference sequence). CDR3: CAGSPGQGANQPQHF. CDR3 coding DNA: TGTGCCGGGAGTCCTGGACAGGGGGCTAATCAGCCCCAGCATTTT.

This sequence joins TRBV4-3 and TRBJ1-2; unclear D gene. V lost 4 bases and J lost 3, with 9 bases in between. Germline loops: CDR1 LGHNA, CDR2 YSLEER. The CDR3 consists of 13 residues. In nucleotides, the CDR3 is TGCGCCAGCAGCCTCGACAACGACTATGGCTACACCTTC. Translation gives CASSLDNDYGYTF.

This chain links TRBV5-1 with TRBJ2-5; 9 bases map to TRBD1. With V trimmed by 4 bases and J by 2 bases, 3 bases remained unmatched. The CDR3 spans 14 residues. CDR1 and CDR2 (germline): SGHRS, YFSETQ. The chain's CDR3 is CASSLQGAQETQYF. The CDR3 DNA reads TGCGCCAGCAGCCTACAGGGGGCACAAGAGACCCAGTACTTC.

The rearrangement links TRBV7-2 to TRBJ2-1, with 7 bases matching TRBD2. After removal of 3 bases from V and 6 bases from J, the junction contained 8 bases not matched to a gene. The germline CDR1 and CDR2 sequences are SGHTA and FQGNSA. This CDR3 comprises 15 residues. In DNA, the CDR3 is TGTGCCAGCAGCTTGGGAGTGGGAGGGGTCAATGAGCAGTTCTTC. Its translation is CASSLGVGGVNEQFF.

The rearrangement links TRBV4-3 to TRBJ1-1; 7 positions agree with TRBD1. Looked up from germline, CDR1 is LGHNA and CDR2 is YSLEER. The trim removed 0 bases at V and 1 base at J, leaving 2 bases unmatched. CDR3 size: 15 residues. The CDR3 loop is CASSQDHRGNTEAFF. The CDR3 coding sequence is TGCGCCAGCAGCCAAGATCACAGGGGGAACACTGAAGCTTTCTTT.

The rearrangement joins TRBV5-5 to TRBJ1-2; tentatively, D is TRBD1 (5 bases). Germline values: CDR1 SGHKS, CDR2 YYEKEE (reference sequence). The CDR3 loop spans 13 amino acids. V dropped 4 bases and J dropped 3 bases, with 10 bases sitting between them. The CDR3 bases are TGTGCCAGCAGCCCCAGGGACTACTATGGCTACACCTTC. Its translation: CASSPRDYYGYTF.

The chain is built from TRBV30 and TRBJ1-1; D is undetermined. The V gene lost 0 bases and the J gene lost 1 base, with 9 bases spanning the gap. The V gene's germline CDR1 is GTSNPN and CDR2 SVGIG (reference sequence). CDR3 length: 14 amino acids. CDR3 residues: CAWSVRQRNTEAFF. The CDR3 region has the DNA TGTGCCTGGAGTGTTCGTCAGCGGAACACTGAAGCTTTCTTT.

V is TRBV30 and J is TRBJ1-1; 8 bases line up with TRBD1. Germline values: CDR1 GTSNPN, CDR2 SVGIG (reference sequence). The ends lost 8 bases at V and 0 bases at J; junction bases unmatched: 5. The length of the CDR3 is 13 residues. CDR3 in DNA: TGTGCCAGAGACAGGGGAATGAACACTGAAGCTTTCTTT. Its protein is CARDRGMNTEAFF.

CDR3 DNA: TGTGCCACTTCGAGGGCAGCGGGAGGGAGGAATGAGCAGTTCTTC. It translates to CATSRAAGGRNEQFF. The genes are TRBV6-5 and TRBJ2-1; 10 nucleotides align to TRBD2. Per germline, CDR1 MNHEY and CDR2 SVGAGI. The CDR3 spans 15 residues. The ends lost 10 bases at V and 7 bases at J; junction bases unmatched: 13.

V gene TRBV2 combines with J gene TRBJ1-5; unclear D gene. The CDR3 length is 13 residues. Germline V lookup: CDR1 SNHLY, CDR2 FYNNEI. With 4 bases removed from V and 6 bases from J, the gap between germline ends came to 10 bases. The CDR3: CASSAERGQPQHF. As DNA, the CDR3 is TGTGCCAGCAGTGCGGAGCGGGGTCAGCCCCAGCATTTT.

The J gene is TRBJ1-1, the V gene TRBV7-2; D remains ambiguous. The V end lost 3 bases, the J end lost 1 base, and 6 bases lay between the germline ends. CDR1 is SGHTA and CDR2 is FQGNSA in the germline V gene. The CDR3 length is 13 residues. The DNA of the CDR3 is TGTGCCAGCAGCTTGAACAGGAACACTGAAGCTTTCTTT. This gives the protein CASSLNRNTEAFF.

The chain couples TRBV30 to TRBJ1-2, with 12 bases identical to TRBD1. The length of the CDR3 is 14 residues. CDR1 is GTSNPN and CDR2 is SVGIG in the germline V gene (reference sequence). V lost 6 bases, J lost 4 bases, and 6 bases stayed unmatched. CDR3 in amino acids: CACWDRGRSYGYTF. Here the CDR3 DNA reads TGTGCCTGTTGGGACAGGGGGCGTTCCTATGGCTACACCTTC.